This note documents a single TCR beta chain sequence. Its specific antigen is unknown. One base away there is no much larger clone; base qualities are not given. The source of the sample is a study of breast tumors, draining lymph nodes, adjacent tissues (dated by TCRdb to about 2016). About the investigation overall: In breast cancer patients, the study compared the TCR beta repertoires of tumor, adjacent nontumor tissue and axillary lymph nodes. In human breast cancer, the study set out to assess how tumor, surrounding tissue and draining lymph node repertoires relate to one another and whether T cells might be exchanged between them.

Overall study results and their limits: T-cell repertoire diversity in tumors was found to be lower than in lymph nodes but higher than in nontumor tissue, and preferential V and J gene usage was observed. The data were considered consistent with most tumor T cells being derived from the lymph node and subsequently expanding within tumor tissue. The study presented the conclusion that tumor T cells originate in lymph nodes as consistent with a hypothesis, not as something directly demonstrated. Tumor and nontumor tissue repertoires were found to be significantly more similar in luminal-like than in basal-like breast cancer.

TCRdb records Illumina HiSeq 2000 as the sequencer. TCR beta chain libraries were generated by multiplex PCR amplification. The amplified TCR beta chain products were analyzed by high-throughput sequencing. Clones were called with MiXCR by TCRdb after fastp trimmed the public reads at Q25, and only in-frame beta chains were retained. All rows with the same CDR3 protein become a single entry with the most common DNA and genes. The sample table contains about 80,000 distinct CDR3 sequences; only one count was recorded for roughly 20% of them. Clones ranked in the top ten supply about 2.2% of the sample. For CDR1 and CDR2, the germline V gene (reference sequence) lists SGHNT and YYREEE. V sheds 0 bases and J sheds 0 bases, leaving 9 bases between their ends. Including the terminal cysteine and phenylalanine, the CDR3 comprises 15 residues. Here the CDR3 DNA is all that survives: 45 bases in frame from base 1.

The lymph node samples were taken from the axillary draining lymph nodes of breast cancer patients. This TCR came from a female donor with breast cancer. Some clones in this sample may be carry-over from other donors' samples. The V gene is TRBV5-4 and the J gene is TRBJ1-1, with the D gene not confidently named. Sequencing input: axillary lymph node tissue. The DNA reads TGTGCCAGCAGCTTGGCCGGGCGGTTGAACACTGAAGCTTTCTTT. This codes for CASSLAGRLNTEAFF.